One sample yielded the 5 T cell receptor beta chains listed below, sequenced in a study of cytomegalovirus exposure and HLA in healthy donors. PCR used 60 Vbeta primers and 13 Jbeta primers. Sequencing used immunoSEQ multiplex PCR; TCRdb keeps in-frame clones, though not all of them. The data show some 150,000 clones, 70% to 80% seen once. What was sequenced was PBMCs. All receptors come from a human donor in good health.

This chain uses TRBV28 with TRBJ1-5, with 8 bases that match TRBD1. CDR3 length equals 17 residues. Germline CDR1 reads MDHEN; CDR2 reads SYDVKM. After removal of 5 bases from V and 2 bases from J, the junction contained 11 bases not matched to a gene. The CDR3 nucleotides read TGTGCCAGCAGTCTTAGGGCAGGGGGCATTGGCAATCAGCCCCAGCATTTT. Translated, it gives CASSLRAGGIGNQPQHF.

The chain couples TRBV7-2 to TRBJ2-1; TRBD2 matches at 7 bases. The CDR3 totals 15 residues. V lost 2 bases to trimming and J lost 4 bases; unmatched junction nucleotides: 5. Germline V lookup: CDR1 SGHTA, CDR2 FQGNSA. This chain's CDR3 is CASSLPSGLYNEQFF. The DNA for the CDR3 is TGTGCCAGCAGCTTACCTAGCGGCCTATACAATGAGCAGTTCTTC.

The V and J genes are TRBV19 and TRBJ2-1, with 16 bases identical to TRBD2. Germline V CDR1 and CDR2: LNHDA, SQIVND (reference sequence). Trimming at V came to 3 bases and at J to 8 bases, leaving 10 bases not matched to a gene. This CDR3 spans 18 amino acids. This CDR3 reads CASSIRGLAGGYLDEQFF. The CDR3, as DNA: TGTGCCAGTAGTATTAGGGGACTAGCGGGAGGGTATTTGGATGAGCAGTTCTTC.

V and J are TRBV11-2 and TRBJ1-2; D might be TRBD1 (5 bases). Germline CDR1 and CDR2: SGHAT and FQNNGV. Between the trimmed V and J ends, which lost 0 bases and 4 bases, there was a span of 9 bases. The CDR3 totals 14 residues. The CDR3 loop is CASSLEDTIYGYTF. Here the CDR3 DNA reads TGTGCCAGCAGCTTAGAGGACACGATCTATGGCTACACCTTC. The complete variable domain, with remaining parts taken from reference TRBV11-2 and TRBJ1-2, reads EAGVAQSPRYKIIEKRQSVAFWCNPISGHATLYWYQQILGQGPKLLIQFQNNGVVDDSQLPKDRFSAERLKGVDSTLKIQPAKLEDSAVYLCASSLEDTIYGYTFGSGTRLTVV.

The chain has TRBV6-5 and TRBJ1-6, with 7 bases matching TRBD1. V lost 8 bases and J lost 7; bases outside the gene matches: 5. The CDR3 sequence is 13 residues long. Germline V gene sequence: CDR1 MNHEY, CDR2 SVGAGI. The CDR3 DNA sequence: TGTGCCAGCGGACGGGACAGCAATTCACCCCTCCACTTT. Translated, it gives CASGRDSNSPLHF.